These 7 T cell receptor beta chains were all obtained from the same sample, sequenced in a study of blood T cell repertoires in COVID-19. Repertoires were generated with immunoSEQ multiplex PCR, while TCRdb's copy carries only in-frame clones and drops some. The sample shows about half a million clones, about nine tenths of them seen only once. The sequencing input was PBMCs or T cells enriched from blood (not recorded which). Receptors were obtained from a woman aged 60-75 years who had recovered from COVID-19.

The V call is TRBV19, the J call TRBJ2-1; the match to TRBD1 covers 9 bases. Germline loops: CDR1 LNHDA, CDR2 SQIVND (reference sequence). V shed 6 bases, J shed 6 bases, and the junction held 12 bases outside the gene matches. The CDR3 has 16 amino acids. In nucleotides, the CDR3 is TGTGCCAGTAGGTCGCCGGGACAGGGATCCGGCAATGAGCAGTTCTTC. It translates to CASRSPGQGSGNEQFF. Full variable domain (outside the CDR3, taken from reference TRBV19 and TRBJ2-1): DGGITQSPKYLFRKEGQNVTLSCEQNLNHDAMYWYRQDPGQGLRLIYYSQIVNDFQKGDIAEGYSVSREKKESFPLTVTSAQKNPTAFYLCASRSPGQGSGNEQFFGPGTRLTVL.

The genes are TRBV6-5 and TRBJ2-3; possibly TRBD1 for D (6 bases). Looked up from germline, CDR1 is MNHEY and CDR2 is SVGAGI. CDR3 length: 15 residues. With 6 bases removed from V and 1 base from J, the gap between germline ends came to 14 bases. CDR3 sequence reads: CASRKQGIGTDTQYF. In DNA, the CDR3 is TGTGCCAGCAGGAAGCAGGGGATCGGCACAGATACGCAGTATTTT.

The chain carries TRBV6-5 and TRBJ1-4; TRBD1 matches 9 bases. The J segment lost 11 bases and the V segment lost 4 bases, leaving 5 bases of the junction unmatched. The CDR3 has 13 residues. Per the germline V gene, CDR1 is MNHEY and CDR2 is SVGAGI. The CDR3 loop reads CASSWDREEKLFF. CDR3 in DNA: TGTGCCAGCAGTTGGGACAGGGAGGAGAAACTGTTTTTT.

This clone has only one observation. As DNA, the CDR3 is TGTGCCAGCAGTGCCAACAGGGGGCGGGATGAAAAACTGTTTTTT. Translating it yields CASSANRGRDEKLFF. The chain recombines TRBV2 with TRBJ1-4, with TRBD1 identical over 9 bases. The CDR3 covers 15 residues. CDR1 and CDR2 from the germline V gene are SNHLY and FYNNEI. Germline trimming cut 4 bases from V and 6 bases from J; bases unmatched to any gene: 6.

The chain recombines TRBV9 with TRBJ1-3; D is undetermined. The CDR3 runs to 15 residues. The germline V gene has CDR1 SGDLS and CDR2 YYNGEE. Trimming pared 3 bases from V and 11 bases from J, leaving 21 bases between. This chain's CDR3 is CASSADISGSGAIYF. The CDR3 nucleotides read TGTGCCAGCAGCGCAGACATCTCAGGCTCGGGAGCCATATATTTT.

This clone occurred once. CDR3 DNA: TGCGCCAGCAGCGTCGGTCAGGGGGGCAATCAGCCCCAGCATTTT. Translation gives CASSVGQGGNQPQHF. The chain employs TRBV5-1 and TRBJ1-5; 7 bases are shared with TRBD1. J lost 2 bases, V lost 4 bases, and 6 bases had no gene match. Per germline, CDR1 SGHRS and CDR2 YFSETQ. CDR3 size: 15 residues. The full variable domain, in which reference TRBV5-1 and TRBJ1-5 provide the parts outside the CDR3, is KAGVTQTPRYLIKTRGQQVTLSCSPISGHRSVSWYQQTPGQGLQFLFEYFSETQRNKGNFPGRFSGRQFSNSRSEMNVSTLELGDSALYLCASSVGQGGNQPQHFGDGTRLSIL.

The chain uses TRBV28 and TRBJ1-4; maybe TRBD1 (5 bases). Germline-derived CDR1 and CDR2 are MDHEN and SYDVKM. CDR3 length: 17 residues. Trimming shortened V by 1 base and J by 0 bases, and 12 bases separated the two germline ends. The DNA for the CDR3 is TGTGCCAGCAGTTTATTCGGGGGAACGGCAACTAATGAAAAACTGTTTTTT. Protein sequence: CASSLFGGTATNEKLFF.